These 15 T cell receptor beta chains share one sample of origin, sequenced in a study of regulatory T cells in long-lasting Graves disease (dated by TCRdb to 2020 to 2022). Receptor amplification or capture employed multiplex PCR. The data were produced on an Illumina HiSeq 4000. TCR beta libraries were built with iRepertoire HTBI primers and Arm-PCR amplification of CDR3 regions. Starting from the raw public reads, TCRdb applied fastp trimming at Q25, assembled clones with MiXCR and retained in-frame beta chains. Rows merge per CDR3 protein into single entries with the most common DNA and genes. Within this sample are roughly 500,000 distinct CDR3 sequences, with 12% of them counted one time only. Roughly 8.9% of the sample lies in the top ten. Reading the label with the study, this specimen's time point is: newly diagnosed GD, antithyroid drugs for less than 3 months. For both TCR sequencing and RNA sequencing, RNA was extracted from PBMCs using TRIzol.

These data also formed part of another study, on T cells in Graves' hyperthyroidism and ophthalmopathy.

Sequenced material: peripheral blood mononuclear cells (PBMCs), taken at new diagnosis, from a patient treated with antithyroid drugs. The receptors stem from a woman in her thirties with Graves disease. Donor details come from another sample of the same person, matched by shared clones.

The chain is built from TRBV5-6 and TRBJ2-3, with no clear D. V was clipped by 0 bases and J by 0 bases, with 14 bases between them. The CDR3 runs to 17 residues. Germline CDR1 reads SGHDT; CDR2 reads YYEEEE. The CDR3 reads CASSLAVRARSTDTQYF. CDR3 in DNA: TGTGCCAGCAGCTTGGCCGTTAGGGCCCGAAGCACAGATACGCAGTATTTT.

This chain connects TRBV27 to TRBJ2-3; TRBD2 aligns across 14 bases. V trimming: 4 bases; J trimming: 4 bases; junction bases outside the gene matches: 7. Germline V gene data show CDR1 as MNHEY and CDR2 as SMNVEV (reference sequence). The CDR3 runs 17 residues. This CDR3 reads CASSYPETSGRADTQYF. CDR3 sequence (DNA): TGTGCCAGCAGTTACCCGGAGACTAGCGGGAGGGCAGATACGCAGTATTTT.

V gene TRBV7-9 combines with J gene TRBJ1-2; D call uncertain. Trimming left V 0 bases short and J 0 bases short, with 5 bases between. The CDR3 loop spans 14 amino acids. Germline CDR1 is SEHNR and CDR2 is FQNEAQ (reference sequence). CDR3 bases: TGTGCCAGCAGCTTAGCGCTGACTAACTATGGCTACACCTTC. Protein product: CASSLALTNYGYTF.

This chain connects TRBV20-1 to TRBJ1-5, with no clear D. The CDR3 totals 12 residues. V shed 4 bases and J shed 6 bases, with 10 bases lying between them. The V gene's germline CDR1 is DFQATT and CDR2 SNEGSKA (reference sequence). CDR3 amino acids: CSANTVAQPQHF. In nucleotides, the CDR3 is TGCAGTGCTAACACCGTGGCTCAGCCCCAGCATTTT.

At least ten counts were recorded for this clonotype. The V and J genes are TRBV28 and TRBJ1-1; a weak D match, TRBD1 (5 bases). This CDR3 is built from 16 residues. Germline V gene data show CDR1 as MDHEN and CDR2 as SYDVKM. V gave up 6 bases and J gave up 1 base, with 18 bases separating them. Written as DNA, the CDR3 is TGTGCCAGCAGCCCCCCTCGGGGACTGGCGAACACTGAAGCTTTCTTT. Its protein product is CASSPPRGLANTEAFF.

The genes are TRBV6-1 and TRBJ1-1; no definite D call. V was trimmed by 2 bases and J by 9 bases, leaving 16 bases between them. The CDR3 covers 14 residues. Germline values: CDR1 MNHNS, CDR2 SASEGT. Here the CDR3 DNA reads TGTGCCAGCAGTGAATTTCGGGGTTGGGATAAAGCTTTCTTT. This translates into CASSEFRGWDKAFF.

This sequence joins TRBV15 and TRBJ1-5; 12 bases are shared with TRBD1. This CDR3 is built from 15 residues. Trimming took 5 bases from V and 4 from J; bases not matched to a gene: 3. CDR1 is LNHNV, CDR2 YYDKDF, per germline (reference sequence). The CDR3, as DNA: TGTGCCACCAGCGGGGGACAGGGGGCGAATCAGCCCCAGCATTTT. Amino acids: CATSGGQGANQPQHF.

This clonotype was found many times. The chain recombines TRBV24-1 with TRBJ2-1, with 7 bases identical to TRBD2. There are 15 residues in the CDR3. Germline loops: CDR1 KGHDR, CDR2 SFDVKD. V gave up 2 bases and J gave up 1 base; unmatched junction bases: 1. The CDR3 nucleotides read TGTGCCACCAGTGATTCAGCGGGATCCTACAATGAGCAGTTCTTC. It is translated as CATSDSAGSYNEQFF.

This clonotype has at least ten counts. This chain connects TRBV2 to TRBJ2-1, with 7 bases identical to TRBD1. Germline V gene lookup returns CDR1 SNHLY and CDR2 FYNNEI. The V segment lost 7 bases and the J segment 12 bases; nucleotides outside the gene matches: 9. The length of the CDR3 is 12 residues. The CDR3 nucleotides read TGTGCCAGCAAGGCCCAGGGGGATATGCAGTTCTTC. Translating gives CASKAQGDMQFF.

This clonotype was seen ten or more times. The chain uses TRBV7-9 and TRBJ1-2, with D unclear. CDR1 and CDR2 from the germline V gene are SEHNR and FQNEAQ (reference sequence). V dropped 3 bases and J dropped 7 bases, with 9 bases sitting between them. The CDR3 loop spans 12 amino acids. CDR3 sequence (DNA): TGTGCCAGCAGCTTCCCCGAGGCTGGCTACACCTTC. Encoded protein: CASSFPEAGYTF.

This clonotype was detected only a few times. The rearrangement links TRBV5-1 to TRBJ1-5; D not certain. The ends were cut back, 0 bases at V and 6 bases at J, with 7 bases in the middle. Germline CDR1 SGHRS, CDR2 YFSETQ. There are 13 residues in the CDR3. DNA for the CDR3: TGCGCCAGCAGCTTGGAGGGTTCTCAGCCCCAGCATTTT. The encoded protein is CASSLEGSQPQHF. Filled out from reference TRBV5-1 and TRBJ1-5, the complete variable domain reads KAGVTQTPRYLIKTRGQQVTLSCSPISGHRSVSWYQQTPGQGLQFLFEYFSETQRNKGNFPGRFSGRQFSNSRSEMNVSTLELGDSALYLCASSLEGSQPQHFGDGTRLSIL.

Many counts were recorded for this clonotype. The chain uses TRBV10-3 and TRBJ1-2; possibly TRBD1 for D (5 bases). In germline, CDR1 is ENHRY, CDR2 SYGVKD. The CDR3 runs 13 residues. V lost 5 bases and J 4 bases, leaving 11 bases between the germline ends. The CDR3: CAISRGISYGYTF. DNA for the CDR3: TGTGCCATCAGTAGGGGTATTAGCTATGGCTACACCTTC.

At least ten counts were recorded for this clonotype. The rearrangement uses TRBV20-1 and TRBJ2-5; weak D call: TRBD1 (5 bases). The V gene's germline CDR1 is DFQATT and CDR2 SNEGSKA (reference sequence). The CDR3 covers 15 residues. V was clipped by 3 bases and J by 2 bases, with 16 bases between them. In nucleotides, the CDR3 is TGCAGTGCTAGCATTCGGGCAGGGTTTCAAGAGACCCAGTACTTC. Protein product: CSASIRAGFQETQYF.

The V and J genes are TRBV3-1 and TRBJ2-7; TRBD1 aligns across 9 bases. V trimming: 4 bases; J trimming: 3 bases; junction bases outside the gene matches: 4. Germline V lookup: CDR1 LGHDT, CDR2 YNNKEL (reference sequence). This CDR3 region has 14 residues. The CDR3 sequence is CASSRRQGVYEQYF. CDR3 nucleotides: TGTGCCAGCAGCCGAAGACAGGGGGTCTACGAGCAGTACTTC.

The rearrangement links TRBV4-1 to TRBJ2-1, with D hard to call. Per the germline V gene, CDR1 is MGHRA and CDR2 is YSYEKL. This CDR3 contains 16 residues. Trimming removed 5 bases at V and 1 base at J, with 15 bases between. CDR3 sequence: CASSGRLTLSYNEQFF. CDR3 DNA: TGCGCCAGCAGCGGGCGACTGACTCTTTCCTACAATGAGCAGTTCTTC.